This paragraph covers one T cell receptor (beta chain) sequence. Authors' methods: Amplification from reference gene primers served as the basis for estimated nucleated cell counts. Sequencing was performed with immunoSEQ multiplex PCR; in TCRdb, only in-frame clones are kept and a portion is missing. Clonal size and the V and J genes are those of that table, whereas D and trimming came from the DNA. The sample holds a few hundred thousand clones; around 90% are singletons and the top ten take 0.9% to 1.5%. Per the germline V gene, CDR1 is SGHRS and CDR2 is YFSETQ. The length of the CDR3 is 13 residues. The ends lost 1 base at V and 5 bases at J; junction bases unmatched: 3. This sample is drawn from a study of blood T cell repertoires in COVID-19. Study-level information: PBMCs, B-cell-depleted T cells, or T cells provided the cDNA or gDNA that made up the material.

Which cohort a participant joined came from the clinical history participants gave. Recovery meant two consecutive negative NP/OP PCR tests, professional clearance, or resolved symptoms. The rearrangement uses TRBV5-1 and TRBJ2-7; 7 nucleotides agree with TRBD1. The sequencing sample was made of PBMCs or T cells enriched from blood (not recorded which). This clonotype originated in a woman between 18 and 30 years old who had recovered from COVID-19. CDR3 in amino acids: CASSLKQGHEQYF. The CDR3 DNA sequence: TGCGCCAGCAGCTTGAAACAGGGGCACGAGCAGTACTTC.